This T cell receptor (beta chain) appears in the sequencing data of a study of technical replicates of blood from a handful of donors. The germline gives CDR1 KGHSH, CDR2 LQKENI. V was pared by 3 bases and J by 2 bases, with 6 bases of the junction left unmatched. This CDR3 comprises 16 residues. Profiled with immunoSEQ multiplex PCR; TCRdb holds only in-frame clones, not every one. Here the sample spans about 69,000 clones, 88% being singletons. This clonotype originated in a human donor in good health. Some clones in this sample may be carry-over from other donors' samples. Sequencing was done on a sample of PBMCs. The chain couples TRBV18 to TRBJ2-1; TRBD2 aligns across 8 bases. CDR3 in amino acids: CASSPTSGSAYNEQFF. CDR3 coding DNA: TGTGCCAGCTCACCCACCAGCGGGAGTGCCTACAATGAGCAGTTCTTC.